This T cell receptor (beta chain) comes out of a study of T cell responses to AZD1222 COVID-19 vaccine. Broader study findings: Only five or six AZD1222 recipients were seropositive at baseline. Donors were chiefly white British, with a greater number of females, and clonal diversity was perhaps underestimated.

In germline, CDR1 is MNHEY, CDR2 SVGEGT. Trimming shortened V by 0 bases and J by 2 bases, and 11 bases separated the two germline ends. This CDR3 comprises 15 residues. With regard to this clone: Its matching antigen is unknown.

Libraries were prepared by immunoSEQ multiplex PCR; TCRdb keeps only in-frame clonotypes and omits some of them. The sample has 55,000 to 70,000 clones, about 80% seen once. The source is an adult in good health. The material sequenced was peripheral blood, taken on day 0 of AZD1222 vaccination. The chain employs TRBV6-2 or TRBV6-3 and TRBJ2-7; D gene ambiguous. The CDR3 loop reads CASSYSMSVTYEQYF. The CDR3 region has the DNA TGTGCCAGCAGTTACTCCATGTCAGTTACCTACGAGCAGTACTTC.